The clone carrying this T cell receptor (beta chain) was counted a few times. In the original processing: The authors estimated nucleated cell counts from reference gene primer amplification. Assay: immunoSEQ multiplex PCR; the TCRdb copy retains only in-frame clones and omits some. The D gene and trimming were derived from the DNA, and the V and J assignments and clone size from that table. The sample includes approximately 300,000 clones, approximately 92% of them seen just once. The CDR3 spans 14 residues. V was pared by 5 bases and J by 5 bases, with 6 bases of the junction left unmatched. The germline V gene has CDR1 SGHVS and CDR2 FNYEAQ. This entry belongs to a study of blood T cell repertoires in COVID-19.

What was sequenced was peripheral blood. The TCR originated in a woman aged 25-40 years with COVID-19, enrolled during active disease. V is TRBV7-6 and J is TRBJ2-5, with 9 bases lining up with TRBD1. The CDR3 protein is CASSRTGVRETQYF. CDR3 coding DNA: TGTGCCAGCAGCCGGACAGGGGTCCGGGAGACCCAGTACTTC.